This record concerns one TCR beta chain sequence. This clonotype was found many times. Its antigen is not yet known. No base qualities exist here, and no much larger clone lies one base off it. These data belong to a study of human T cells and chemical hapten exposure (TCRdb year 2021). A note on the overall study: For sensitization, 2% DPC in acetone was applied to a 2 cm by 2 cm area of upper inner arm skin. Weekly therapeutic DPC doses were additionally applied to the scalp of patients throughout the roughly 25-week study period. Patch testing was done on the upper back using Finn chambers containing 0.01% DPC, and results were scored after 6 days according to International Contact Dermatitis Research Group standards. Alopecia areata with under or over 50% scalp involvement, alopecia totalis and alopecia universalis were represented in the patient cohort, which was mostly female. Libraries were pooled for sequencing, and per-sample TCR yields varied mainly because of small differences in library volumes within the pool. In alopecia patients, the study followed how the peripheral blood TCR repertoire changed in vivo over primary and secondary sensitization to diphenylcyclopropenone (DPC), a hapten. Blood samples were taken from patients before sensitization (week 0) and at 2, 6 and about 24 weeks after DPC sensitization. Twenty-nine alopecia patients provided blood for TCR sequencing at one to four time points (pre-sensitization, 2, 6 and 24 weeks).

Interpreted using the paper, the time point label stands for: pre-sensitization, week 0. What this sample's treatment or condition label stands for: therapeutic diphenylcyclopropenone sensitization with weekly scalp DPC. Blood at each patch-test visit was drawn before the patch test was applied. Patients were considered eligible if aged 18 to 70, diagnosed with alopecia and deemed suitable for DPC therapy, and patients were excluded if pregnant. Total RNA was extracted from unfractionated whole blood collected in Tempus Blood RNA tubes. Results and caveats for the whole study, not just this receptor: After repeated subsampling, the strength of the expansion versus patch-test correlation and the threshold at which it became significant changed. DPC sensitization did not change how many TCRs were above 1 in 1000 frequency, and no evidence was found of alterations in global repertoire structure. Compared with pre-sensitization or healthy control sets, expanded TCRs formed significantly more large CDR3 similarity clusters, which is consistent with antigen-driven responses. Alopecia, a presumed autoimmune disease, was present in all patients, so the immune response of the patients might differ from that of healthy individuals. The number of PT1 expanded TCRs positively correlated with patch test score, significant at thresholds 8, 16 and 32 but not 4.

The germline V gene provides CDR1 ENHRY and CDR2 SYGVKD. V loses 10 bases of germline sequence and J loses 8 bases, and the interval between the two ends is 21 bases. The CDR3 measures 14 amino acids from cysteine to phenylalanine. Kept here is only the CDR3 DNA, which spans 42 bases and is read in frame from base 1. Libraries were made using RACE. Instrument used: NextSeq 500. During library preparation, unique molecular identifiers were attached to individual cDNA molecules so that TCRs could be counted in a quantitative, reproducible way. From each blood RNA sample, both TCR alpha and TCR beta chains were sequenced. Regarding the original processing steps: Samples had a median of 95,638 TCRs, with a range from about 20,000 to 690,600. The Decombinator software suite was used to annotate the V, J and CDR3 of the TCR reads. For PS versus PT1 abundance plots, all samples were subsampled to the same number of TCRs (28,000). TCRs were defined as expanded if absent before sensitization and observed at least eight times at the 2-week time point. TCRdb reanalyzed the raw reads on its own, using fastp at Q25 for trimming and MiXCR for clone calling, and kept in-frame beta chains. Rows merge per CDR3 protein into single entries with the most common DNA and genes. It is TCRdb's table, rather than the study itself, that gives the V and J calls and clone size. This sample lists about 350,000 distinct CDR3 sequences; around 5.5% were detected once. Over 6.5% of the sample comes from the top ten.

Material: whole blood, obtained in connection with sensitization to the hapten diphenylcyclopropenone (DPC). The TCR comes from a woman younger than 30 with alopecia areata. Some clones in this sample may be carry-over from other donors' samples. Rearrangement joined TRBV10-3 to TRBJ2-1, with TRBD1 tentatively as D gene (6 bases match). DNA sequence: TGTGCCACCCTCGGGCAGGGGCCACAGGATGAGCAGTTCTTC. Translated, it reads CATLGQGPQDEQFF.